This T cell receptor beta chain originates from a study of cytomegalovirus exposure and HLA in healthy donors (dated by TCRdb to the late 2010s). For the wider study: An earlier analysis of around 600 of the donors reported about 250 Gb of sequence data and more than 90 million unique TCR beta sequences from 150 million to 200 million T cells. The study combined high-throughput TCR immunosequencing, statistical association of individual TCRs with disease status, and machine learning to predict cytomegalovirus infection status. The study aimed to test whether signatures of past pathogen exposure could be identified by cataloging public T cell receptors. Rather than drawing on any new phenotypic data, the later analysis identified candidate immune exposures from TCR beta sequences and the way those sequences occurred across donors. All discovery cohort repertoires had been generated on a single sequencing platform. To decide whether each TCR beta V gene segment behaved as functional or pseudogenic, an earlier analysis of fewer than 750 of the donors relied on high-throughput TCR beta sequencing. HLA typing covered class I and class II loci at four-digit resolution. A separate validation cohort of 100 to 150 different subjects was used in addition to the approximately 700-subject first cohort. In a later genetic analysis, genome-wide SNP genotypes for about three fifths of the roughly 670 donors were used, and that subset was treated as a discovery cohort. To study patterns of TCR occurrence, a later analysis re-analyzed previously published TCR beta repertoires from more than 550 donors and added high-resolution HLA genotyping. An early release that covered more than 550 HLA-typed donors contained 300 to 350 gigabases of sequencing data and tens of millions of unique TCR sequences. Because of strong linkage in the cohort, roughly five DR-DQ haplotypes were treated as single units for association and clustering. The number of typed donors differed by locus: 629-630 for A, B, C, DRB1 and DQB1; 500 to 550 for DQA1; fewer than 610 for DPA1; and around 470 for DPB1. Of the roughly 430 genotyped donors, about 84% fell in the genetic ancestry cluster associated with self-reported Caucasian donors. Across some 400 genotyped donors of the cohort, an average of about 250,000 unique TCR beta nucleotide sequences per donor were sequenced, and roughly 20% of those sequences were non-productive. Donor age, sex, ethnicity and CMV serostatus were compiled together with the repertoire data. The study profiled the T cell repertoires of hundreds of subjects by immunosequencing and related them to cytomegalovirus serostatus. General findings and caveats noted by the study authors: According to a later analysis, most CMV-associated TCR beta chains appeared to be HLA-restricted, and the HLA associations seemed to be driven largely by CMV exposure. An earlier analysis of approximately 600 of the donors showed that most TCR beta V segments appeared in productive rearrangements either about 90% or about 30% of the time, which broadly matched IMGT annotations. Strong co-occurrence of HLA alleles, especially DR and DQ, made assigning TCR associations to individual alleles difficult. The sequencing pipeline was judged likely to have produced a cluster of highly shared sequence variants as a technical artifact. A later genetic analysis associated a missense DCLRE1C variant with V-gene and J-gene trimming of TCR beta chains, and an independent cohort replicated the association. A further reported finding was that TCR beta sequences accurately predicted the HLA-A and HLA-B alleles for most subjects in the first cohort. In the study, 150 to 200 TCR beta chains were listed as associated with cytomegalovirus. Linkage disequilibrium might explain the correlated functional status among segregating V segments, but an unknown experimental factor could not be ruled out. According to a later analysis, parvovirus B19, influenza, CMV and Epstein-Barr virus appeared linked to several top co-occurrence clusters. A later genetic analysis reported fewer N-insertions in productive TCRs among donors in an Asian-associated ancestry cluster than the approximately 670-donor mean. Because the 87-base-pair reads could not distinguish some IMGT-functional V segments, including TRBV6-2 and TRBV6-3, those segments were excluded. For the cohort, immune exposure information was limited to CMV serostatus. In both the original and validation cohorts, the classifier was reported to diagnose cytomegalovirus status with high specificity and sensitivity. At a false discovery rate of 0.05, a later analysis linked under 20,000 TCR beta sequences to specific HLA alleles. In vitro tests confirmed that a few of the cytomegalovirus-associated TCR beta chains recognize cytomegalovirus antigens. Because HLA typing was missing for some donors at each locus, association tests included only the typed subset. Most TCR sequences were seen in very few donors, while some public TCRs were found in many individuals. The authors suggested that the approach could potentially be extended to other disease states and immunological phenotypes. A later analysis found that HLA-associated TCR beta chains were more clonally expanded and had lower generation probabilities than equally common non-associated chains. Sequencing depth was assumed to be roughly uniform across donors in the presence/absence analyses, though that assumption may not hold. Only TCR beta chains were sequenced in this cohort, and the absence of alpha or paired-chain data limited detectable features. The earlier analysis of almost 600 of the donors excluded roughly 17 rarely observed V segments, including chromosome 9 orphons, because counts were too low. In a later analysis, TCR association rates were found to vary across HLA loci, with the most associated TCRs seen for DRB1 alleles and the fewest for HLA-C alleles.

Libraries were built with the immunoSEQ multiplex PCR assay. The multiplex PCR relied on a mix of 60 forward primers for TCR Vbeta segments and 13 reverse primers for TCR Jbeta segments. The CDR3 region of rearranged TCR beta genes was amplified from genomic DNA by a multiplex PCR assay. Amplified TCR beta libraries were sequenced as 87-base-pair reads on the Illumina HiSeq System. The authors processed their data as follows. A later analysis tallied tens of millions of unique TCR beta chains across the 550 to 850 repertoires, and around 10 million of those chains were shared by two or more donors. To remove PCR and sequencing errors, raw reads were error-corrected and collapsed into unique sequences using a nearest-neighbor algorithm that merged closely related sequences. Alignment of CDR3 sequences to IMGT reference sequences was used to assign V, D and J gene segments. Each retained sequence needed at least a six-nucleotide match to both a V gene segment and a J gene segment. A rearrangement was called productive if the CDR3 had no stop codons and remained in frame with V and J, and every other rearrangement was called non-productive. Following IMGT convention, CDR3 was defined as the stretch from the second conserved V-encoded cysteine to the conserved J-encoded phenylalanine. The earlier analysis of 450 to 750 of the donors excluded any sequence lacking an unambiguous match to a single V gene segment. An earlier analysis of several hundred of the donors called V segments functional above 56.7% productive rearrangements and segregating when the between-donor standard deviation exceeded 5%. A statistical classification framework was built to diagnose cytomegalovirus status from the catalog of TCR beta chain sequences. V and J gene assignment, in a later analysis, came from comparing TCR nucleotide sequences with IMGT/GENE-DB human TR gene sequences. Using the TCRdist pipeline, a later analysis assigned CDR3 sequences along with most-parsimonious VDJ recombination scenarios. In a later analysis, each TCR beta chain was defined by its CDR3 amino acid sequence together with its V-gene family, and reads without a unique V-gene family were excluded. In a later analysis, some 600 highly shared, low-generation-probability nucleotide sequences were removed to address suspected cross-contamination and a sequencing artifact. In a later analysis, a clonal expansion index for each public chain was calculated from normalized within-repertoire ranks of inferred template counts. In a later analysis, generation probabilities were computed with a VDJ recombination model fitted to out-of-frame rearrangements, and the resulting probabilities were checked against IGoR. Hypergeometric tests were used in a later analysis to score TCR-TCR, TCR-HLA and TCR-CMV co-occurrence, with a repertoire-size bias correction applied to the TCR pairs. False discovery rates were estimated in a later analysis by permuting HLA or CMV assignments 20 times. In a later analysis, co-occurring TCRs were grouped using DBSCAN, and TCRdist sequence similarity was added for clustering within HLA-allele-positive subsets. Repertoires with fewer than 30,000 or more than 120,000 public chains, plus five repertoires with anomalous nucleotide sharing, were excluded from co-occurrence clustering. In TCRdb, the immuneACCESS table is reduced to in-frame sequences with V and J assigned. These tables do not hold every clone; where another copy was compared, an unresolved V gene accounts for under half, and the others remain unexplained. V and J calls and clone size are copied from that table; D and trimming were computed from the DNA. The sample includes 90,000 or so clones, with 82% observed a single time. Of the sample, 3.8% is held by the ten largest clones.

The cohort consisted of 666 healthy bone marrow donors. Cohort members were all nominally healthy when sampled, although unrecorded immune exposures were likely present. The donor was CMV seronegative and belonged to the group of around 350 seronegative cohort members. Each donor provided a peripheral blood sample, and peripheral blood mononuclear cells were used for TCR beta sequencing. The Qiagen DNeasy Blood Extraction Kit was used to extract genomic DNA from the blood cell samples. The germline ends are 11 bases apart after V is trimmed by 0 bases and J by 8 bases. CDR3 length: 14 amino acids, cysteine to phenylalanine. Only CDR3 DNA is held: 42 bases, read in frame from base 1. From a lookup of the germline V gene, CDR1 and CDR2 are ENHRY and SYGVKD. On this clone: The antigen it recognizes is unknown. No base-level quality is on record; no much larger clone is a single base apart.

This clonotype was obtained from a man aged 50-60 years in good health and CMV-seronegative. Material: PBMCs. This chain joins TRBV10-3 to TRBJ2-1; no D gene can be assigned with confidence. This receptor carries the CDR3 CAISESGQGDEQFF. The sequenced DNA: TGTGCCATCAGTGAGTCTGGGCAAGGCGATGAGCAGTTCTTC.